This entry lists 21 T cell receptor beta chains sequenced from one sample in a study of T cells expressing NK-cell markers. TCRdb reprocessed the 5' RACE reads and reports one entry per CDR3 protein, with no DNA. The repertoire table contains roughly 350,000 distinct CDR3 sequences. The sequenced material came from blood T cells: a sorted CD56 or NKG2C T cell subset, CD4+ or CD8+ T cells, or bulk PBMC T cells (not recorded which). All receptors derive from a man aged 18 to 69 in good health.

This chain connects TRBV5-1 to TRBJ2-3; there is no DNA to check the TCRdb D call of TRBD2. This CDR3 has 16 residues. Germline V gene lookup returns CDR1 SGHRS and CDR2 YFSETQ. The CDR3 region is CASSKLAGDSTDTQYF.

The rearrangement joins TRBV18 to TRBJ1-1. Germline V gene lookup returns CDR1 KGHSH and CDR2 LQKENI. CDR3 size: 16 residues. This CDR3 is CASSLTLGRVNTEAFF.

The chain employs TRBV5-1 and TRBJ2-7; with no DNA, the TCRdb D assignment of TRBD1 cannot be verified. Germline assignment: CDR1 SGHRS and CDR2 YFSETQ. The CDR3 spans 15 residues. The CDR3 here is CASREPGQATYEQYF.

This chain uses TRBV27 with TRBJ1-6; the D call from TCRdb, TRBD1, cannot be confirmed without DNA. The germline CDR1 and CDR2 sequences are MNHEY and SMNVEV (reference sequence). The CDR3 sequence is 16 residues long. The CDR3 sequence is CASRTGHGDYNSPLHF.

The V gene is TRBV20-1, the J gene TRBJ1-3. The V gene's germline CDR1 is DFQATT and CDR2 SNEGSKA (reference sequence). This CDR3 comprises 16 residues. CDR3 sequence: CSASGRGPSSGNTIYF.

The chain joins TRBV7-9 to TRBJ2-3; there is no DNA to check the TCRdb D call of TRBD2. The CDR3 runs to 16 residues. Germline V gene lookup returns CDR1 SEHNR and CDR2 FQNEAQ (reference sequence). CDR3 protein: CASSAGLAESTDTQYF. Using reference TRBV7-9 and TRBJ2-3 for the parts outside the CDR3, the full variable domain is DTGVSQNPRHKITKRGQNVTFRCDPISEHNRLYWYRQTLGQGPEFLTYFQNEAQLEKSRLLSDRFSAERPKGSFSTLEIQRTEQGDSAMYLCASSAGLAESTDTQYFGPGTRLTVL.

The rearrangement links TRBV3-1 to TRBJ1-2; TCRdb calls TRBD1, which cannot be checked without DNA. The CDR3 is 14 residues long. CDR1 and CDR2 from the germline V gene are LGHDT and YNNKEL (reference sequence). The chain's CDR3 is CASNQGTGGSGYTF.

This chain connects TRBV5-1 to TRBJ1-1; TCRdb's assignment of TRBD1 cannot be checked, as there is no DNA. CDR1 is SGHRS and CDR2 is YFSETQ in the germline V gene. CDR3 length equals 16 residues. CDR3 loop: CASSPRDRGWNTEAFF.

The chain is built from TRBV28 and TRBJ2-7; the D call from TCRdb, TRBD1, cannot be confirmed without DNA. The CDR3 extends over 16 amino acids. Germline V gene sequence: CDR1 MDHEN, CDR2 SYDVKM. The CDR3 sequence: CASSAHSRTRAYEQYF.

CDR3 sequence: CSASGTPLDEQYF. The V gene is TRBV20-1, the J gene TRBJ2-7; TCRdb selects TRBD1, and the lack of DNA leaves this call unchecked. CDR1 is DFQATT and CDR2 is SNEGSKA in the germline V gene (reference sequence). The CDR3 sequence is 13 residues long.

This chain joins TRBV2 and TRBJ2-2; the D gene TCRdb calls, TRBD2, cannot be checked with no DNA. Germline V gene lookup returns CDR1 SNHLY and CDR2 FYNNEI. This CDR3 has 14 amino acids. CDR3 region: CASRGTSNTGELFF.

V gene TRBV5-6 combines with J gene TRBJ1-4; TCRdb gives TRBD1 as the D gene, but with no DNA this cannot be confirmed. The CDR3 runs 16 residues. Germline values: CDR1 SGHDT, CDR2 YYEEEE. Here the CDR3 reads CASSYPGTGGNEKLFF. Together with reference TRBV5-6 and TRBJ1-4, the CDR3 gives the full variable domain: DAGVTQSPTHLIKTRGQQVTLRCSPKSGHDTVSWYQQALGQGPQFIFQYYEEEERQRGNFPDRFSGHQFPNYSSELNVNALLLGDSALYLCASSYPGTGGNEKLFFGSGTQLSVL.

The V call is TRBV2, the J call TRBJ1-1; TCRdb's D gene call, TRBD1, goes unchecked for lack of DNA. Germline loops: CDR1 SNHLY, CDR2 FYNNEI. CDR3 length: 16 amino acids. This CDR3 is CASSPRDRGGRTEAFF.

The rearrangement links TRBV20-1 to TRBJ1-3. This CDR3 is 16 amino acids long. Germline-derived CDR1 and CDR2 are DFQATT and SNEGSKA (reference sequence). CDR3 in amino acids: CSARGRLGSSGNTIYF.

The CDR3 protein is CASSLVVTGFIDNEQFF. The chain joins TRBV5-5 to TRBJ2-1; TCRdb returns TRBD1, unconfirmable since there is no DNA. CDR1 and CDR2 from the germline V gene are SGHKS and YYEKEE (reference sequence). The CDR3 contains 17 residues.

J is TRBJ1-6 and V is TRBV6-5; without DNA, the TCRdb call of TRBD1 cannot be checked. This CDR3 is 15 amino acids long. The V gene's germline CDR1 is MNHEY and CDR2 SVGAGI. The CDR3 sequence: CASSWGDRGVSPLHF.

This chain uses TRBV20-1 with TRBJ1-5; TCRdb's D call of TRBD1 is untestable without DNA. The CDR3 runs 15 residues. Germline V gene sequence: CDR1 DFQATT, CDR2 SNEGSKA (reference sequence). The CDR3 region is CSSRTGGSNNQPQHF.

J is TRBJ2-2 and V is TRBV19; TCRdb outputs TRBD1, but without DNA this stays unchecked. The CDR3 contains 16 residues. The V gene's germline CDR1 is LNHDA and CDR2 SQIVND (reference sequence). CDR3 region: CASSLNRGADTGELFF.

This sequence joins TRBV7-9 and TRBJ2-5; TCRdb gives TRBD2 as the D gene, but with no DNA this cannot be confirmed. Germline V CDR1 and CDR2: SEHNR, FQNEAQ (reference sequence). The CDR3 consists of 16 residues. CDR3 sequence: CASSLVVLTDQETQYF.

V usage is TRBV6-1 and J usage is TRBJ1-1; TCRdb's D gene call, TRBD1, goes unchecked for lack of DNA. Germline V lookup: CDR1 MNHNS, CDR2 SASEGT. This CDR3 is built from 15 residues. The CDR3 sequence: CASSRGTAMNTEAFF.

The gene calls are TRBV7-9 and TRBJ2-3. Germline CDR1 and CDR2: SEHNR and FQNEAQ (reference sequence). The CDR3 runs to 12 residues. This CDR3 reads CASSSNADTQYF.